This passage covers 7 T cell receptor beta chains from one sample sequenced in a study of technical replicates of blood from a handful of donors. Assay used: immunoSEQ multiplex PCR; TCRdb lists only in-frame clones, some missing. This table has about 59,000 clones, just over 90% appearing once. Sample: PBMCs. Source of these receptors: a human donor in good health. Some clones in this sample may be carry-over from other donors' samples.

The rearrangement joins TRBV5-4 to TRBJ2-3, with 7 positions matching TRBD2. From germline, CDR1 is SGHNT and CDR2 YYREEE (reference sequence). Germline trimming cut 4 bases from V and 8 bases from J; bases unmatched to any gene: 7. The CDR3 length is 13 residues. The CDR3 region is CASSPTWGGTQYF. In nucleotides, the CDR3 is TGTGCCAGCAGCCCTACTTGGGGGGGTACGCAGTATTTT.

The chain joins TRBV4-3 to TRBJ1-3; the D gene is possibly TRBD1 (5 bases). Per germline, CDR1 LGHNA and CDR2 YSLEER. This CDR3 is built from 14 residues. Trimming pared 0 bases from V and 8 bases from J, leaving 11 bases between. The CDR3 loop reads CASSQDQGSYTIYF. In DNA form, the CDR3 reads TGCGCCAGCAGCCAAGATCAGGGTAGTTACACCATATATTTT.

This clone was counted a single time. The rearrangement uses TRBV6-5 and TRBJ1-3; perhaps TRBD1 as D (6 bases). This CDR3 is built from 14 residues. Germline V gene data show CDR1 as MNHEY and CDR2 as SVGAGI. Trimming pared 6 bases from V and 4 bases from J, leaving 13 bases between. The CDR3 loop reads CASRPTGSGNTIYF. As DNA, the CDR3 is TGTGCCAGCAGGCCGACAGGTTCCGGAAACACCATATATTTT.

The V gene is TRBV9, the J gene TRBJ1-3, with a possible D match to TRBD1 (6 bases). CDR3 length: 17 amino acids. Looked up from germline, CDR1 is SGDLS and CDR2 is YYNGEE. V lost 4 bases and J lost 3, with 20 bases in between. The CDR3 nucleotides read TGTGCCAGCAGCCCCCAGGTGTCCAGGGGCTTTGGAAACACCATATATTTT. The encoded protein is CASSPQVSRGFGNTIYF. Full variable domain (outside the CDR3, taken from reference TRBV9 and TRBJ1-3): DSGVTQTPKHLITATGQRVTLRCSPRSGDLSVYWYQQSLDQGLQFLIQYYNGEERAKGNILERFSAQQFPDLHSELNLSSLELGDSALYFCASSPQVSRGFGNTIYFGEGSWLTVV.

The V and J genes are TRBV9 and TRBJ2-7; 8 nucleotides align to TRBD1. The CDR3 is 12 amino acids. After removal of 3 bases from V and 5 bases from J, the junction contained 1 base not matched to a gene. The germline V gene encodes CDR1 SGDLS and CDR2 YYNGEE. The CDR3 DNA reads as TGTGCCAGCAGCGCCAGGGGGCACGAGCAGTACTTC. Amino acid sequence: CASSARGHEQYF.

This chain links TRBV4-1 with TRBJ2-3, with 7 bases that match TRBD1. V was pared by 0 bases and J by 6 bases, with 12 bases of the junction left unmatched. Germline V CDR1 and CDR2: MGHRA, YSYEKL. The CDR3 contains 17 residues. The chain's CDR3 is CASSQDRAVDRMDTQYF. In DNA, the CDR3 is TGCGCCAGCAGCCAAGATCGAGCGGTGGACAGGATGGATACGCAGTATTTT.

The chain employs TRBV27 and TRBJ1-6; 10 bases are a match to TRBD1. The CDR3 totals 17 residues. Losses at the gene ends were 5 bases for V and 6 bases for J; bases not matched to a gene: 10. Germline lookup yields CDR1 MNHEY and CDR2 SMNVEV (reference sequence). CDR3 coding DNA: TGTGCCAGCAGTCCGGGACAGGGGCTCCAAAGTAATTCACCCCTCCACTTT. Protein: CASSPGQGLQSNSPLHF.